This T cell receptor (beta chain) was captured by sequencing in a study of cytomegalovirus exposure and HLA in healthy donors. The PCR employed 60 Vbeta primers together with 13 Jbeta primers. Method: immunoSEQ multiplex PCR; TCRdb's copy keeps in-frame clones and lacks some. In all, the sample yields about 70,000 clones. Per germline, CDR1 MDHEN and CDR2 SYDVKM. V lost 7 bases to trimming and J lost 8 bases, with 17 bases between them. This CDR3 comprises 14 residues. Sequencing was carried out using PBMCs. The TCR was taken from a woman aged 25 to 39 in good health and CMV-seronegative. The rearrangement joins TRBV28 to TRBJ1-4; D is undetermined. The CDR3 loop reads CASTREGSGEKLFF. The DNA of the CDR3 is TGTGCCAGCACCCGAGAGGGATCGGGAGAAAAACTGTTTTTT.